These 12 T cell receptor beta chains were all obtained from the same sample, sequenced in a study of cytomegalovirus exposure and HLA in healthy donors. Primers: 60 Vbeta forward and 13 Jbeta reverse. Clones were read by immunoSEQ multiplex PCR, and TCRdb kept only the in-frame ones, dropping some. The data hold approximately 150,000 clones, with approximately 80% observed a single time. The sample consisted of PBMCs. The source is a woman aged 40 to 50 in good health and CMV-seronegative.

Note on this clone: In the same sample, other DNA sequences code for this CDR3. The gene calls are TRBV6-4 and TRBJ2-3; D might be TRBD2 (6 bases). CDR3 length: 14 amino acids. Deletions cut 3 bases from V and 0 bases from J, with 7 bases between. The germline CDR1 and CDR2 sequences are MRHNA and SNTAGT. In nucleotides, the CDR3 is TGTGCCAGCAGTGAGGAGGGGAGCACAGATACGCAGTATTTT. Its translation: CASSEEGSTDTQYF.

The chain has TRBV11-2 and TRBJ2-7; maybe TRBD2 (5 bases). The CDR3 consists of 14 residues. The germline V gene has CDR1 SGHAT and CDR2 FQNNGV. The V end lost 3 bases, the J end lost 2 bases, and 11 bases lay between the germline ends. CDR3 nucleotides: TGTGCCAGCAGCTTTGAGCGGAGCCCCTACGAGCAGTACTTC. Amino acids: CASSFERSPYEQYF.

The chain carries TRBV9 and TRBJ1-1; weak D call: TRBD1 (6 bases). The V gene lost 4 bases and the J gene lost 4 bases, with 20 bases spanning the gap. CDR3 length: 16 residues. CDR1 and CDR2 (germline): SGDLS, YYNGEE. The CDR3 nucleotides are TGTGCCAGCAGCCCCCAGTCCCCAGGGGCGGGCACTGAAGCTTTCTTT. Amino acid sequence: CASSPQSPGAGTEAFF. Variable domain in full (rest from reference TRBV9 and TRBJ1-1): DSGVTQTPKHLITATGQRVTLRCSPRSGDLSVYWYQQSLDQGLQFLIQYYNGEERAKGNILERFSAQQFPDLHSELNLSSLELGDSALYFCASSPQSPGAGTEAFFGQGTRLTVV.

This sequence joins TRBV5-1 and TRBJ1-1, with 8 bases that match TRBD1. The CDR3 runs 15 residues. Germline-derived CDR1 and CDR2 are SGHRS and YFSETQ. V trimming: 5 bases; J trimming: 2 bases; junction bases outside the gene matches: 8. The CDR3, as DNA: TGCGCCAGCAGAAATGACAGGGGAAGCAACACTGAAGCTTTCTTT. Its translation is CASRNDRGSNTEAFF. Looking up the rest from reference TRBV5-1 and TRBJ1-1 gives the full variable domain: KAGVTQTPRYLIKTRGQQVTLSCSPISGHRSVSWYQQTPGQGLQFLFEYFSETQRNKGNFPGRFSGRQFSNSRSEMNVSTLELGDSALYLCASRNDRGSNTEAFFGQGTRLTVV.

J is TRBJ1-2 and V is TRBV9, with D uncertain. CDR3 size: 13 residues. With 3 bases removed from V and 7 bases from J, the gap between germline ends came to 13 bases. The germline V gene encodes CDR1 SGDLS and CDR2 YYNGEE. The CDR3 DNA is TGTGCCAGCAGCGATCAGGACTGGGGTGGCTACACCTTC. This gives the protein CASSDQDWGGYTF.

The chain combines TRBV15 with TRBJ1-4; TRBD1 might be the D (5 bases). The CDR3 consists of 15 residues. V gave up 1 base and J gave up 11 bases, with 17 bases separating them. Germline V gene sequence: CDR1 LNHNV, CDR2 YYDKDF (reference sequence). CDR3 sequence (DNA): TGTGCCACCAGCAGAGCGGGGGGTGTATCCTACAAACTGTTTTTT. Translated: CATSRAGGVSYKLFF. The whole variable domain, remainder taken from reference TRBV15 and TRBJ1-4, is DAMVIQNPRYQVTQFGKPVTLSCSQTLNHNVMYWYQQKSSQAPKLLFHYYDKDFNNEADTPDNFQSRRPNTSFCFLDIRSPGLGDTAMYLCATSRAGGVSYKLFFGSGTQLSVL.

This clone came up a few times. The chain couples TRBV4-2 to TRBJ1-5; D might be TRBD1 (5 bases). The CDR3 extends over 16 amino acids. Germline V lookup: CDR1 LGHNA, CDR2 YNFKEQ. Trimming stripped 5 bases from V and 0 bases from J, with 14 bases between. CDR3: CASSGGGGYSNQPQHF. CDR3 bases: TGTGCCAGCAGCGGGGGGGGAGGATATAGCAATCAGCCCCAGCATTTT.

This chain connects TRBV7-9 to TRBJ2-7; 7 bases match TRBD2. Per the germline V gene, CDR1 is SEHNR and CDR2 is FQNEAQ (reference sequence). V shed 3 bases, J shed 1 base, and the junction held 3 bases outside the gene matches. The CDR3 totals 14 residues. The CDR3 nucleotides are TGTGCCAGCAGCTTCCTAGCGGAGTCCTACGAGCAGTACTTC. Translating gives CASSFLAESYEQYF.

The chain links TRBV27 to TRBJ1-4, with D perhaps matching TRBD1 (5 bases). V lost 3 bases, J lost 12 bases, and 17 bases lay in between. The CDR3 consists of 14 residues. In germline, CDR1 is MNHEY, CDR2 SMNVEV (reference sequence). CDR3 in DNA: TGTGCCAGCAGTTTGGGGGAACGGGGGGGAGAACTGTTTTTT. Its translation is CASSLGERGGELFF.

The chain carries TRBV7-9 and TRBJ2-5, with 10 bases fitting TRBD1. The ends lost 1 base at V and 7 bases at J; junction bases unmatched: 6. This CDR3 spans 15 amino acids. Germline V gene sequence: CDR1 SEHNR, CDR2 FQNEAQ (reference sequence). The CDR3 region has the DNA TGTGCCAGCAGCTTAGAGGGACAGGGGCATGGGACCCAGTACTTC. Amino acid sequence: CASSLEGQGHGTQYF.

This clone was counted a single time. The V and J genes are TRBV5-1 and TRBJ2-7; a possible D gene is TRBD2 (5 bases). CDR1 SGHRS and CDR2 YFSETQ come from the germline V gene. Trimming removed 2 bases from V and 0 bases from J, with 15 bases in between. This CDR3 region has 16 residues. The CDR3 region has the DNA TGCGCCAGCAGCTTCGGAGGCAGCTCTAGCTCCTACGAGCAGTACTTC. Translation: CASSFGGSSSSYEQYF.

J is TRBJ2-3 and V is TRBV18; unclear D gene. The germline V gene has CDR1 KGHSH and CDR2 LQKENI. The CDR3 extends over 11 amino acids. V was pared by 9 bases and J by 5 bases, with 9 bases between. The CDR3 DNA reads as TGTGCCAGTAAGCAAGAAGATACGCAGTATTTT. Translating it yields CASKQEDTQYF.